This T cell receptor beta chain was obtained from a study of blood T cell repertoires in COVID-19. Study summary: Both acute and convalescent COVID-19 samples were obtained from the United States, Italy and Spain. Sample material is recorded as cDNA or gDNA derived from T cells, B-cell-depleted T cells, or PBMCs.

The germline V gene encodes CDR1 LNHNV and CDR2 YYDKDF (reference sequence). The CDR3 runs to 15 residues. V was cut by 0 bases and J by 0 bases, with 6 bases left in between. As handled by the study authors: Amplification of reference gene primers was used by the study to estimate nucleated cell counts. The data were produced by immunoSEQ multiplex PCR, yet TCRdb's version contains in-frame clones alone and is incomplete. V and J calls and clone size follow that table, whereas D and trimming were derived from the DNA. In the table there are 200,000 to 250,000 clones, approximately 80% of which are singletons.

The sequence was collected from a man aged 25 to 40 with active or convalescent COVID-19. The sample taken for sequencing was peripheral blood. The chain combines TRBV15 with TRBJ2-1, with a tentative D call TRBD1 (6 bases). In nucleotides, the CDR3 is TGTGCCACCAGCAGAGACAGGGGCTCCTACAATGAGCAGTTCTTC. Its protein is CATSRDRGSYNEQFF.